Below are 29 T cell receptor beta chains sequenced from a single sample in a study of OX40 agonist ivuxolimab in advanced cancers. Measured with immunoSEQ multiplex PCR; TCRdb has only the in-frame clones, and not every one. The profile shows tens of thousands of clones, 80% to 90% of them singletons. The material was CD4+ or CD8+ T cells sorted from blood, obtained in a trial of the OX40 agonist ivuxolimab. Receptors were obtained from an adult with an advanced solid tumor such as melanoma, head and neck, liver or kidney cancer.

The CDR3 DNA follows: TGTGCCAGCCGCCCCGTCGGAAGCTACGAGCAGTACTTC. Its protein is CASRPVGSYEQYF. The chain employs TRBV6-5 and TRBJ2-7; D call uncertain. Germline-derived CDR1 and CDR2 are MNHEY and SVGAGI. The CDR3 sequence is 13 residues long. Trimming shortened V by 8 bases and J by 3 bases, and 14 bases separated the two germline ends.

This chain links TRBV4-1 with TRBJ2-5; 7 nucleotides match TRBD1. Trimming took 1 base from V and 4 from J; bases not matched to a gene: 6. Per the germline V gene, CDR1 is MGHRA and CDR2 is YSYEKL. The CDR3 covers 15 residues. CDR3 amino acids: CASSQGQGQGETQYF. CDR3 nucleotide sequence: TGCGCCAGCAGCCAAGGACAGGGTCAGGGAGAGACCCAGTACTTC.

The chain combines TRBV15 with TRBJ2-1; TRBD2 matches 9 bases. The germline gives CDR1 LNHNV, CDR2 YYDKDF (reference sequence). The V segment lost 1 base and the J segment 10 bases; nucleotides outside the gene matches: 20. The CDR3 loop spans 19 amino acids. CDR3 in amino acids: CATSRGWLAGPESKYEQFF. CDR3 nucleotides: TGTGCCACCAGCAGAGGATGGCTAGCGGGACCAGAGAGTAAATACGAGCAGTTCTTC. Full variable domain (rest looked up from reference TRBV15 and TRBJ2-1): DAMVIQNPRYQVTQFGKPVTLSCSQTLNHNVMYWYQQKSSQAPKLLFHYYDKDFNNEADTPDNFQSRRPNTSFCFLDIRSPGLGDTAMYLCATSRGWLAGPESKYEQFFGPGTRLTVL.

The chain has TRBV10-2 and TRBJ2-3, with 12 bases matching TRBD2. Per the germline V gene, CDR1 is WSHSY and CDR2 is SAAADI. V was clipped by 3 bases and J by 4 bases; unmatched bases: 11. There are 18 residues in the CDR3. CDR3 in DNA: TGCGCCAGCAGTGACATGGCTAGCGGGGGGGCCCTGGCAGATACGCAGTATTTT. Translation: CASSDMASGGALADTQYF.

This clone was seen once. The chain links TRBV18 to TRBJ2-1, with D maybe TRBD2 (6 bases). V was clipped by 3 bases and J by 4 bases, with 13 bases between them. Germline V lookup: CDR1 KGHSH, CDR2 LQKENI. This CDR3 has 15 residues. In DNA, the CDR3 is TGTGCCAGCTCACCGTCCGTAGCGGCGTACAATGAGCAGTTCTTC. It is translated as CASSPSVAAYNEQFF.

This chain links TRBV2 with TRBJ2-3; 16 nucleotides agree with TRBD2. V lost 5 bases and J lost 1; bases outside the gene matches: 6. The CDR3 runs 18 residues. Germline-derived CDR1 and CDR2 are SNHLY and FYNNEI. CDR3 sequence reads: CASSTPGLAGGRTDTQYF. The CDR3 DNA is TGTGCCAGCAGTACCCCGGGACTAGCGGGAGGGCGCACAGATACGCAGTATTTT.

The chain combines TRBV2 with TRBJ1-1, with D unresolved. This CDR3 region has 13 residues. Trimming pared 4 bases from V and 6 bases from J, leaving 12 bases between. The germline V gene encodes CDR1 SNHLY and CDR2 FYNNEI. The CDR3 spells CASSGGGPSEAFF. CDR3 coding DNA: TGTGCCAGCAGTGGGGGAGGACCGTCTGAAGCTTTCTTT.

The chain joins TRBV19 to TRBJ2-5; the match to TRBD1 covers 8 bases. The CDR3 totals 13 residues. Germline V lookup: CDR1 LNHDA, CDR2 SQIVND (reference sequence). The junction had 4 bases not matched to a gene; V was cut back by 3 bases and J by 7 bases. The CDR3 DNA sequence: TGTGCCAGTAGTATCGGACAGGGAGCGACCCAGTACTTC. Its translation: CASSIGQGATQYF.

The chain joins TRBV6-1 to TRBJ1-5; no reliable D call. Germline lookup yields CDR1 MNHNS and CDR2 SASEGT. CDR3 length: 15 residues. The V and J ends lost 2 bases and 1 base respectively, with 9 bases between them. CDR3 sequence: CASSETRGSNQPQHF. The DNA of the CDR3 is TGTGCCAGCAGTGAAACAAGAGGGAGCAATCAGCCCCAGCATTTT.

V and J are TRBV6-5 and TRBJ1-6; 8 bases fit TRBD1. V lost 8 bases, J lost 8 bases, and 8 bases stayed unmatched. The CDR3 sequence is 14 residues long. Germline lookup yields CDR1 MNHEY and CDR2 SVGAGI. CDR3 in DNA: TGTGCCAGCGGAAGAGGACAGGGAGATTCACCCCTCCACTTT. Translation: CASGRGQGDSPLHF.

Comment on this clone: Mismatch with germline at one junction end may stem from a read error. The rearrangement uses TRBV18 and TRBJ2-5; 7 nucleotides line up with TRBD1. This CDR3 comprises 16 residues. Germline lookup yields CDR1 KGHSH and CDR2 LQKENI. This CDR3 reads CASSPRGPGQQEAQYF. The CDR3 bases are TGTGCCAGCTCACCACGTGGACCGGGACAGCAAGAGGCCCAGTACTTC.

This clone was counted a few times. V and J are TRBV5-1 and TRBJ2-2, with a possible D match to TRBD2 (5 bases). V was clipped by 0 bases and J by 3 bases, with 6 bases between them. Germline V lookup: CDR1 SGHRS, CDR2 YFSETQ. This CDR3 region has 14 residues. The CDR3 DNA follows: TGCGCCAGCAGCTTGGCCGGGGACACCGGGGAGCTGTTTTTT. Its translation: CASSLAGDTGELFF.

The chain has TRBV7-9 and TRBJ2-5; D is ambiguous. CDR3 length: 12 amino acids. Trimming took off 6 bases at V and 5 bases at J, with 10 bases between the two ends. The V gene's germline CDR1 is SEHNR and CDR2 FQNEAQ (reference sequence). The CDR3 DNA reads TGTGCCAGCAGGGTTTCTTTGGAGACCCAGTACTTC. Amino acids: CASRVSLETQYF.

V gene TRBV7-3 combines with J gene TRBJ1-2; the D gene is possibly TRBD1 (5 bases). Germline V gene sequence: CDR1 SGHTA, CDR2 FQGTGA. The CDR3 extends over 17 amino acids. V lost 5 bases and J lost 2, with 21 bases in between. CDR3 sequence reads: CASSPPPGPGKNYGYTF. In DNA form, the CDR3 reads TGTGCCAGCAGCCCACCCCCGGGACCCGGGAAAAACTATGGCTACACCTTC.

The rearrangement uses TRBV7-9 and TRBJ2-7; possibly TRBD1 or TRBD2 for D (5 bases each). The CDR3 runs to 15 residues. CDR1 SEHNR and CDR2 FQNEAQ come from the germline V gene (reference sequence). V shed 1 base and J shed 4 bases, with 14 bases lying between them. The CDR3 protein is CASSLVRGNQYEQYF. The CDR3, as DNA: TGTGCCAGCAGCTTAGTACGGGGCAACCAATACGAGCAGTACTTC.

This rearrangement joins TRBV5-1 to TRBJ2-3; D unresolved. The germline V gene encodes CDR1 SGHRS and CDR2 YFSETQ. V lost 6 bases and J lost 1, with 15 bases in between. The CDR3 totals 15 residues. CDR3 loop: CASTLDNGGTDTQYF. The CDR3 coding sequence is TGCGCCAGCACCTTAGACAATGGGGGCACAGATACGCAGTATTTT.

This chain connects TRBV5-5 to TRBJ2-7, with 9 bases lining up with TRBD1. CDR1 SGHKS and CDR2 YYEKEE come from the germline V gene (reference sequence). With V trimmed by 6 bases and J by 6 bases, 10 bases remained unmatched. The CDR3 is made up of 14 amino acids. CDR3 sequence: CASTARDRDAEQYF. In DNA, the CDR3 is TGTGCCAGCACCGCACGGGACAGGGATGCCGAGCAGTACTTC.

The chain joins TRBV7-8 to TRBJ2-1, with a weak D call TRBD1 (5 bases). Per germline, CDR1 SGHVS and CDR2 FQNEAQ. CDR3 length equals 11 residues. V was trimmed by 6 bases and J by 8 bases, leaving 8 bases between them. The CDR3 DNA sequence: TGTGCCAGCAGTTCCAGGGATGAGCAGTTCTTC. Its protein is CASSSRDEQFF. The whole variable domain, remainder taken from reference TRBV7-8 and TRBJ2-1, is GAGVSQSPRYKVAKRGQDVALRCDPISGHVSLFWYQQALGQGPEFLTYFQNEAQLDKSGLPSDRFFAERPEGSVSTLKIQRTQQEDSAVYLCASSSRDEQFFGPGTRLTVL.

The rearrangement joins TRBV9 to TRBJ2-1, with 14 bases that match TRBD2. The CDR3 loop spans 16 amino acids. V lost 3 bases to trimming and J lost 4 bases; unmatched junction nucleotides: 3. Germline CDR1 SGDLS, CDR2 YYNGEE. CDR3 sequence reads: CASSERLAGGYNEQFF. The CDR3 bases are TGTGCCAGCAGCGAGCGACTAGCGGGAGGGTACAATGAGCAGTTCTTC.

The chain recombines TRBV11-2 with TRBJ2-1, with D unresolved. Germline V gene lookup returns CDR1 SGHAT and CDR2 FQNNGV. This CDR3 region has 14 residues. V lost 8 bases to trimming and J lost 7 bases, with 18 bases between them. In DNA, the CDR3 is TGTGCCAGCGGAGACCAACGCTCAAGAAATGAGCAGTTCTTC. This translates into CASGDQRSRNEQFF.

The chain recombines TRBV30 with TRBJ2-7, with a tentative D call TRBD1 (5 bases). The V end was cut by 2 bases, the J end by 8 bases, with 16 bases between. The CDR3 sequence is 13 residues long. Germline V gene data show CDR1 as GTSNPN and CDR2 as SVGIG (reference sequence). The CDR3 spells CAWSTGTLVKQYF. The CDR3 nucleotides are TGTGCCTGGAGTACAGGTACCCTTGTGAAGCAGTACTTC.

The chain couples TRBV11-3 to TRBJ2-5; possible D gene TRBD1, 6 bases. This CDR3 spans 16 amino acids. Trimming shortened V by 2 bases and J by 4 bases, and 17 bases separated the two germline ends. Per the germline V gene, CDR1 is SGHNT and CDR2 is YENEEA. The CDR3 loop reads CASSLMAGVSVETQYF. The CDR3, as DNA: TGTGCCAGCAGCTTAATGGCAGGGGTGAGCGTAGAGACCCAGTACTTC.

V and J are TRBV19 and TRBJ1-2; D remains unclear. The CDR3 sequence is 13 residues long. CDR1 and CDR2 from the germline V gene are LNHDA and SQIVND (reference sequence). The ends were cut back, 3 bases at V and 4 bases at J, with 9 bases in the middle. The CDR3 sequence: CASSIHSSYGYTF. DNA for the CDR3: TGTGCCAGTAGTATTCACAGCTCCTATGGCTACACCTTC.

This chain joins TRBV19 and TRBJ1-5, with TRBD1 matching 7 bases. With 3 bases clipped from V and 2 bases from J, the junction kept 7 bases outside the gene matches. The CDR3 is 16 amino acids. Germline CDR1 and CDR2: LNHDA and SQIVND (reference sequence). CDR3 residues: CASSMGGGSGNQPQHF. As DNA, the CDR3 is TGTGCCAGTAGTATGGGAGGGGGCTCCGGCAATCAGCCCCAGCATTTT.

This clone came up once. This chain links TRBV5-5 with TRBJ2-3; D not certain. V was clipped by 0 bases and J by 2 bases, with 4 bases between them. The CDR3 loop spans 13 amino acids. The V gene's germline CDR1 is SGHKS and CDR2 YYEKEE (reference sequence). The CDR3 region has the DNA TGTGCCAGCAGCTTGGAAACCACAGATACGCAGTATTTT. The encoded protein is CASSLETTDTQYF.

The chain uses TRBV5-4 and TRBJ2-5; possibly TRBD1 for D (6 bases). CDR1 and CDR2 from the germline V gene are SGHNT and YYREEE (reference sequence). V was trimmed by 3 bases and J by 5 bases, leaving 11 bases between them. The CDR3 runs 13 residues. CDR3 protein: CASSSTGTETQYF. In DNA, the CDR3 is TGTGCCAGCAGCTCAACAGGGACGGAGACCCAGTACTTC.

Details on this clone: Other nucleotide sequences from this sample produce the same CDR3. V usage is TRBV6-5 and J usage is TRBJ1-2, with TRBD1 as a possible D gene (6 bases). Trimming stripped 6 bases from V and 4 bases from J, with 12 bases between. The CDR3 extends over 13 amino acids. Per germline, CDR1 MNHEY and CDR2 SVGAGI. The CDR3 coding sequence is TGTGCCAGCAGCCTAGACAGGAGCTATGGCTACACCTTC. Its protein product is CASSLDRSYGYTF.

The CDR3 sequence: CASSRQGSNEKLFF. The CDR3 bases are TGTGCCAGCAGCCGTCAGGGGAGTAATGAAAAACTGTTTTTT. The genes are TRBV6-6 and TRBJ1-4, with D maybe TRBD1 (6 bases). The V and J ends lost 6 bases and 4 bases respectively, with 12 bases between them. The CDR3 covers 14 residues. Germline V gene data show CDR1 as MNHNY and CDR2 as SVGAGI (reference sequence).

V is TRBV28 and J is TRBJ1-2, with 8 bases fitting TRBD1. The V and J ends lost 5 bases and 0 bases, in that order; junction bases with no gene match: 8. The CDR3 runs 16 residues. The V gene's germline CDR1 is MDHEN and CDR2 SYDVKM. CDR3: CASSPGQGRTNYGYTF. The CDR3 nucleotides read TGTGCCAGCAGTCCCGGACAGGGTAGGACTAACTATGGCTACACCTTC.